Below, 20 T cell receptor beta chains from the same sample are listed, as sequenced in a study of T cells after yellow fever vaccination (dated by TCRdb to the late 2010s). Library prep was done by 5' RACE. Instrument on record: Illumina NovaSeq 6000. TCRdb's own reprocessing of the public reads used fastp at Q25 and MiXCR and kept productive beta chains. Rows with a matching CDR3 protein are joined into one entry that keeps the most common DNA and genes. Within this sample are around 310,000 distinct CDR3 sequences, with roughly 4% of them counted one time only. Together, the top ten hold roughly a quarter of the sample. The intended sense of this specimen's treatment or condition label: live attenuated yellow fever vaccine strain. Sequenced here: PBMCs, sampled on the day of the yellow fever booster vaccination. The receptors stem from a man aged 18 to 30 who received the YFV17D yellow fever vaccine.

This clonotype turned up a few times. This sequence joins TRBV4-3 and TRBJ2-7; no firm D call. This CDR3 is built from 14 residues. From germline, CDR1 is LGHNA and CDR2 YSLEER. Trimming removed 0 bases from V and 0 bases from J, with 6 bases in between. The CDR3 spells CASSQDVSSYEQYV. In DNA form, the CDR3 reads TGCGCCAGCAGCCAAGATGTCTCCTCCTACGAGCAGTACGTC.

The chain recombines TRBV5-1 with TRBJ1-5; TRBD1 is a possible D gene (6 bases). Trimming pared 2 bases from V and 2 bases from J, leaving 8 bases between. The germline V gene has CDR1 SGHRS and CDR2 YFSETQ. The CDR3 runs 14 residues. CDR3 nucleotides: TGCGCCAGCAGCTTACAGGGTGGCAATCAGCCCCAGCATTTT. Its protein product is CASSLQGGNQPQHF. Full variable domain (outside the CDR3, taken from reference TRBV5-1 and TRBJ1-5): KAGVTQTPRYLIKTRGQQVTLSCSPISGHRSVSWYQQTPGQGLQFLFEYFSETQRNKGNFPGRFSGRQFSNSRSEMNVSTLELGDSALYLCASSLQGGNQPQHFGDGTRLSIL.

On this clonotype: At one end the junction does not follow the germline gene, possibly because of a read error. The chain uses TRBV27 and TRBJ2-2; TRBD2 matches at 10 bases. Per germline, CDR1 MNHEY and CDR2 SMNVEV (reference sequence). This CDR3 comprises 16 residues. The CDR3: CASSLSAGGPTGELFF. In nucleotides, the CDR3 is TGTGCGAGCAGTTTATCAGCGGGGGGGCCCACCGGGGAGCTGTTTTTT.

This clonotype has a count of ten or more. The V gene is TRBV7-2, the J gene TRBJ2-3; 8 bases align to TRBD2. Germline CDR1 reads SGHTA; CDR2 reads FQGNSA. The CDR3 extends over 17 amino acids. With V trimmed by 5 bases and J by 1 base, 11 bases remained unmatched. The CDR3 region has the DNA TGTGCCAGCAGCCCGAAGACTAGCGCATGGGGCACAGATACGCAGTATTTT. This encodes CASSPKTSAWGTDTQYF.

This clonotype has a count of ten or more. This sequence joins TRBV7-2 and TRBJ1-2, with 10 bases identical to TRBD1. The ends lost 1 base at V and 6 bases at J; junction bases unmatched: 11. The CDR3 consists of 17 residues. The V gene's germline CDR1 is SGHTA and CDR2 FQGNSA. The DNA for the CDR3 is TGTGCCAGCAGCTTAGGACAGGGGGCAAGCTGGGGGGATGGCTACACCTTC. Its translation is CASSLGQGASWGDGYTF.

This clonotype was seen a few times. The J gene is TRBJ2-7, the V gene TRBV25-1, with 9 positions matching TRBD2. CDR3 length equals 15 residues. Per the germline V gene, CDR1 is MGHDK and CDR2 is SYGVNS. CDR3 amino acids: CASSKHAGGLYAQYV. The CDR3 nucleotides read TGTGCCAGCAGTAAACATGCGGGGGGGCTCTACGCGCAGTACGTC.

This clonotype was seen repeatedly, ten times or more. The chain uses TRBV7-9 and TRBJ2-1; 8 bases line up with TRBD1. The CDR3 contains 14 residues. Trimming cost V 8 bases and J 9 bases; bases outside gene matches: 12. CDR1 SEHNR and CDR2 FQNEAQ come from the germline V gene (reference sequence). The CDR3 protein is CASRPGQVDGEQFF. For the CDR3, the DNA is TGTGCCAGCCGCCCGGGACAGGTGGACGGTGAGCAGTTCTTC.

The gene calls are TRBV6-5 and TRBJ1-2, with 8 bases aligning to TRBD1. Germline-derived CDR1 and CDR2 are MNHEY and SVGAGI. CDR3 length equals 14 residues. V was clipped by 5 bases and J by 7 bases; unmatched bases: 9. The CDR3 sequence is CASSKDRGVGGYTF. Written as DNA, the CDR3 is TGTGCCAGCAGTAAAGACAGGGGAGTCGGTGGCTACACCTTC.

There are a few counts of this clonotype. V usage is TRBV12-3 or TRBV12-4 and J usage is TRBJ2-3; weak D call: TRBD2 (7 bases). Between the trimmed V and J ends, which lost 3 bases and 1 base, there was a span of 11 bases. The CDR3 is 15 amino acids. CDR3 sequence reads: CASSLRRGRTDTQYF. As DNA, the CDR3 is TGTGCCAGCAGTTTGAGGCGGGGGCGCACAGATACGCAGTATTTT.

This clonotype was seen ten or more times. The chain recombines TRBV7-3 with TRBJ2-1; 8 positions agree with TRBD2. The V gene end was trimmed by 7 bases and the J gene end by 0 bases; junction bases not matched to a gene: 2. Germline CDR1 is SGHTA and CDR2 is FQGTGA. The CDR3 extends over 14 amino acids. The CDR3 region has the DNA TGTGCCAGCACGGCGGGGGGCTCCTACAATGAGCAGTTCTTC. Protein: CASTAGGSYNEQFF. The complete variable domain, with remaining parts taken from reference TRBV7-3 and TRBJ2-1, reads GAGVSQTPSNKVTEKGKYVELRCDPISGHTALYWYRQSLGQGPEFLIYFQGTGAADDSGLPNDRFFAVRPEGSVSTLKIQRTERGDSAVYLCASTAGGSYNEQFFGPGTRLTVL.

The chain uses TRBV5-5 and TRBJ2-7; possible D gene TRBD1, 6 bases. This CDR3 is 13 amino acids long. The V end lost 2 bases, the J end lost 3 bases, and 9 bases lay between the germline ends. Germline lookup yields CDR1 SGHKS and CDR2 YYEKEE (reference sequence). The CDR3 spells CASSLTGIYEQYV. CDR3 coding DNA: TGTGCCAGCAGCTTAACAGGGATCTACGAGCAGTACGTC.

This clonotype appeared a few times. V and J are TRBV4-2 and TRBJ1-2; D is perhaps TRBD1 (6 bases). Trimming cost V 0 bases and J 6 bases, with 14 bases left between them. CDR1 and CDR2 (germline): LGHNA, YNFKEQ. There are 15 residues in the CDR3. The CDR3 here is CASSQEGRGLDGYTF. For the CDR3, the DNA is TGTGCCAGCAGCCAAGAGGGACGGGGGCTTGATGGCTACACCTTC.

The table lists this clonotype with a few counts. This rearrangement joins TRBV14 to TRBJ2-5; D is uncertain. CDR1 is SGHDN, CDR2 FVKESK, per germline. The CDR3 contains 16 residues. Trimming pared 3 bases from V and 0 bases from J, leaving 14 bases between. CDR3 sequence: CASSHKQIQYQETQYF. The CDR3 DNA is TGTGCCAGCAGCCATAAACAGATTCAATACCAAGAGACCCAGTACTTC.

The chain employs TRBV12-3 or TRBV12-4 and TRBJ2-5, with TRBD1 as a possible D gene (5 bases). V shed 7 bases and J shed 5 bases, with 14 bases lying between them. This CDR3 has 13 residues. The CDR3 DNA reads TGTGCCAGCAATTTTTGGGGCGGCGAGACCCAGTACTTC. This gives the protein CASNFWGGETQYF.

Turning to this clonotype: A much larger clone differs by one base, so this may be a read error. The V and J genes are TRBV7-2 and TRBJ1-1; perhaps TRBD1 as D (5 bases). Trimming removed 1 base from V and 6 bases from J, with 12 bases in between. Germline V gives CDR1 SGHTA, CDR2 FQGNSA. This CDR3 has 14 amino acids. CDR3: CASSLGGLGSEAFF. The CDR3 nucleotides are TGTGCCAGCAGCTTAGGGGGGTTGGGGTCTGAAGCTTTCTTT.

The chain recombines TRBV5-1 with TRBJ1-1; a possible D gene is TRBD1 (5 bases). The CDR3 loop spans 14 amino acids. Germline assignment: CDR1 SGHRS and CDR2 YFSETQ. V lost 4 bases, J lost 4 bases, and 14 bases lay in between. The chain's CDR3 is CASSLDTGGTEAFF. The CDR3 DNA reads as TGCGCCAGCAGCCTGGACACAGGAGGCACTGAAGCTTTCTTT.

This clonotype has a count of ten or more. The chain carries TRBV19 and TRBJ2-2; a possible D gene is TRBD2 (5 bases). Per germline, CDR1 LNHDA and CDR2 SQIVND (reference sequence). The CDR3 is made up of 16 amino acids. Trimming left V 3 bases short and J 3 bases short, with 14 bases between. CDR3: CASSILRGGDTGELFF. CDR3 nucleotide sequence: TGTGCCAGTAGTATCCTCAGAGGAGGTGACACCGGGGAGCTGTTTTTT.

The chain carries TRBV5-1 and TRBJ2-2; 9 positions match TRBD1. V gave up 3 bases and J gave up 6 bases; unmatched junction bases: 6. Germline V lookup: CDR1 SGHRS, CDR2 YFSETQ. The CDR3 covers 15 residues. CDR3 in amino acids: CASSWTGTGSGELFF. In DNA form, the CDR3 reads TGCGCCAGCAGCTGGACGGGGACAGGGTCCGGGGAGCTGTTTTTT. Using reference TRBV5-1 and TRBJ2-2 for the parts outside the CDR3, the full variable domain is KAGVTQTPRYLIKTRGQQVTLSCSPISGHRSVSWYQQTPGQGLQFLFEYFSETQRNKGNFPGRFSGRQFSNSRSEMNVSTLELGDSALYLCASSWTGTGSGELFFGEGSRLTVL.

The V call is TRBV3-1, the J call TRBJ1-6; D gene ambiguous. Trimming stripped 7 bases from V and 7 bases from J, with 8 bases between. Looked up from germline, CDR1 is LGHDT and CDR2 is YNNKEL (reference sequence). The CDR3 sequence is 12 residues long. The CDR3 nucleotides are TGTGCCAGCACGTCAGAAAATTCACCCCTCCACTTT. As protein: CASTSENSPLHF.

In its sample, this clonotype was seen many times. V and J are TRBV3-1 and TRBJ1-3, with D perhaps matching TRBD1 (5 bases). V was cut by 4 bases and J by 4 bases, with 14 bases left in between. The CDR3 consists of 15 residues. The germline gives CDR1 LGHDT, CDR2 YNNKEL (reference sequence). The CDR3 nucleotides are TGTGCCAGCAGCCCTATCGGACAAGCCGGAAACACCATATATTTT. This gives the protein CASSPIGQAGNTIYF.